This record looks at one T cell receptor (beta chain) sequence and its context. At the DNA level, this CDR3 is encoded by other sequences in the same sample as well. The data belong to a study of cytomegalovirus exposure and HLA in healthy donors. There are 13 residues in the CDR3. Germline V gene sequence: CDR1 MDHEN, CDR2 SYDVKM. V lost 3 bases and J lost 1, with 5 bases in between. The PCR made use of 60 Vbeta and 13 Jbeta primers. Profiling relied on immunoSEQ multiplex PCR, and the TCRdb table lists in-frame clones only, not all of them. The sample has 200,000 to 300,000 clones; 84% are singletons.

This TCR derives from a woman between 40 and 50 years old in good health and CMV-seropositive. This chain connects TRBV28 to TRBJ2-3, with a possible D match to TRBD2 (5 bases). The sequenced sample consisted of PBMCs. CDR3 amino acids: CASSFGGTDTQYF. The CDR3 nucleotides are TGTGCCAGCAGTTTCGGGGGCACAGATACGCAGTATTTT.